The rows below give T cell receptor beta chains drawn from one sample of a study of brain T cells in children with intractable seizures. Method: immunoSEQ multiplex PCR; TCRdb's copy keeps in-frame clones and lacks some. Here the sample spans roughly 80,000 clones, around 91% being singletons. The material was peripheral blood, obtained at surgery. These TCRs come from a girl aged 2-10 years with Rasmussen encephalitis and intractable seizures. CDR3s include the opening cysteine and the closing phenylalanine or tryptophan. D genes are given only for firm matches. Clone size is not always given. Where it is, it says once, few, many or a class for expanded clones.

TRBV5-4,TRBJ1-1,NA,NA,CASTPAGGSNTEAFF,TGTGCCAGCACCCCCGCTGGGGGGTCAAACACTGAAGCTTTCTTT
TRBV5-1,TRBJ1-2,NA,NA,CASSAQGSGGYTF,TGCGCCAGCAGCGCACAGGGTTCGGGTGGCTACACCTTC
TRBV5-3,TRBJ2-5,NA,NA,CARSLPGKQTQYF,TGTGCCAGAAGCCTTCCAGGGAAACAGACCCAGTACTTC
TRBV7-9,TRBJ1-2,TRBD1,NA,CASSLVGQDRPNYGYTF,TGTGCCAGCAGCTTAGTGGGACAGGACAGACCAAACTATGGCTACACCTTC
TRBV10-2,TRBJ1-1,NA,NA,CASSDPGMAEAFF,TGCGCCAGCAGTGATCCGGGGATGGCTGAAGCTTTCTTT
TRBV7-2,TRBJ1-1,NA,NA,CASSTWAGRSSGTEAFF,TGTGCCAGCAGCACTTGGGCCGGTCGGAGTAGTGGCACTGAAGCTTTCTTT
TRBV30,TRBJ1-6,NA,NA,CAWMLGASSYNSPLHF,TGTGCCTGGATGCTTGGGGCGAGCTCCTATAATTCACCCCTCCACTTT
TRBV5-4,TRBJ2-3,NA,NA,CASNDNTDTQYF,TGTGCCAGCAACGACAACACAGATACGCAGTATTTT
TRBV5-1,TRBJ1-1,NA,NA,CASSLTVVGDTEAFF,TGCGCCAGCAGCTTGACGGTCGTGGGGGACACTGAAGCTTTCTTT
TRBV28,TRBJ1-1,TRBD1,NA,CASSLLDRGTEAFF,TGTGCCAGCAGTTTATTAGACAGGGGTACTGAAGCTTTCTTT
TRBV27,TRBJ1-1,NA,medium-sized,CASSLYRAGTEAFF,TGTGCCAGCAGTTTATACAGGGCGGGAACTGAAGCTTTCTTT
TRBV10-3,TRBJ2-7,NA,few,CAISEGLGKYF,TGTGCCATCAGTGAGGGGCTAGGGAAGTACTTC